The sequence of this T cell receptor (beta chain) was determined in a study of shared clonotypes between healthy human individuals. Study in general: A couple of women and a few men aged 18 to 49 made up the donors.

This CDR3 is 15 amino acids long. The V segment lost 3 bases and the J segment 4 bases; nucleotides outside the gene matches: 5. Looked up from germline, CDR1 is SGHRS and CDR2 is YFSETQ. As concerns this clone: Its antigen is unknown.

Overall study findings and caveats: Estimated richness was generally greater in naive than memory subsets.

Authors' processing steps: ImmunoSEQ only sent back junction sequences with no quality scores, so filtering was done differently. TCRdb's copy holds only in-frame clones and misses some; the assay was immunoSEQ multiplex PCR. V and J calls and clone size are those listed in that table; D and trimming were worked out from the DNA. The sample holds some 1.1 million clones, about 80% seen once. V and J are TRBV5-1 and TRBJ2-1, with TRBD1 identical over 9 bases. Sequenced material: memory CD4+ T cells from PBMCs. Subset described: CD45RA-negative fraction. The receptor was derived from a man aged 18-30 years in good health. Some clones in this sample may be carry-over from other donors' samples. CDR3 amino acids: CASSWAGQGYNEQFF. DNA for the CDR3: TGCGCCAGCAGCTGGGCGGGACAGGGATACAATGAGCAGTTCTTC. Filled out from reference TRBV5-1 and TRBJ2-1, the complete variable domain reads KAGVTQTPRYLIKTRGQQVTLSCSPISGHRSVSWYQQTPGQGLQFLFEYFSETQRNKGNFPGRFSGRQFSNSRSEMNVSTLELGDSALYLCASSWAGQGYNEQFFGPGTRLTVL.